Listed here are 21 T cell receptor beta chains from one sample, sequenced in a study of cytomegalovirus exposure and HLA in healthy donors. Vbeta (60) and Jbeta (13) primers were used in the PCR. TCRdb's table, derived via immunoSEQ multiplex PCR, lists solely in-frame clones and lacks some. The profile shows roughly 160,000 clones, 70% to 85% of them singletons. Sequencing used PBMCs. The receptors derive from a young woman in good health and CMV-seronegative.

The chain recombines TRBV7-2 with TRBJ2-7; D may be TRBD1 (5 bases). Germline loops: CDR1 SGHTA, CDR2 FQGNSA. The V gene lost 2 bases and the J gene lost 1 base, with 6 bases spanning the gap. The CDR3 length is 13 residues. The CDR3 DNA follows: TGTGCCAGCAGCTTAAGACAGTCCTACGAGCAGTACTTC. Encoded protein: CASSLRQSYEQYF.

The rearrangement uses TRBV28 and TRBJ1-1; D gene uncertain. V dropped 5 bases and J dropped 2 bases, with 9 bases sitting between them. The CDR3 loop spans 13 amino acids. Germline CDR1 MDHEN, CDR2 SYDVKM. The CDR3, as DNA: TGTGCCAGCAGTCTCGGACTTAACACTGAAGCTTTCTTT. This encodes CASSLGLNTEAFF.

V and J are TRBV20-1 and TRBJ1-2, with a tentative D call TRBD1 (5 bases). Germline assignment: CDR1 DFQATT and CDR2 SNEGSKA (reference sequence). The ends were cut back, 6 bases at V and 0 bases at J, with 5 bases in the middle. CDR3 length equals 11 residues. This CDR3 reads CSATANYGYTF. For the CDR3, the DNA is TGCAGTGCGACAGCTAACTATGGCTACACCTTC.

This clone was seen once. In nucleotides, the CDR3 is TGTGCCAGCAGTTCTCCGGGTGTAGGAACTGAAGCTTTCTTT. It encodes CASSSPGVGTEAFF. V and J are TRBV28 and TRBJ1-1, with D uncertain. Trimming cost V 4 bases and J 5 bases, with 14 bases left between them. In germline, CDR1 is MDHEN, CDR2 SYDVKM. The CDR3 covers 14 residues.

The chain employs TRBV9 and TRBJ1-2; 7 bases are shared with TRBD1. The germline V gene has CDR1 SGDLS and CDR2 YYNGEE. V dropped 0 bases and J dropped 8; count of bases not matched to a gene: 7. The CDR3 totals 14 residues. The CDR3 here is CASSVETGVGGYTF. The CDR3 nucleotides read TGTGCCAGCAGCGTAGAAACAGGGGTCGGGGGCTACACCTTC.

V gene TRBV25-1 combines with J gene TRBJ2-1, with 7 bases fitting TRBD1. Per the germline V gene, CDR1 is MGHDK and CDR2 is SYGVNS. The CDR3 consists of 16 residues. J gave up 9 bases and V 5 bases, and 16 bases lay outside the gene matches. The CDR3 here is CASSPKTPYRGPEQFF. Here the CDR3 DNA reads TGTGCCAGCAGTCCAAAAACCCCCTACAGGGGCCCTGAGCAGTTCTTC.

This chain joins TRBV7-8 and TRBJ2-7; the match to TRBD1 covers 7 bases. CDR3 length: 13 residues. The germline V gene has CDR1 SGHVS and CDR2 FQNEAQ. Trimming removed 5 bases from V and 5 bases from J; junction bases left unmatched: 6. CDR3 coding DNA: TGTGCCAGCAGCCCAACAGGGGCGCACGAGCAGTACTTC. The encoded protein is CASSPTGAHEQYF.

The rearrangement joins TRBV29-1 to TRBJ1-4; 8 positions match TRBD1. The V gene's germline CDR1 is SQVTM and CDR2 ANQGSEA. CDR3 length: 13 residues. V was clipped by 6 bases and J by 5 bases; unmatched bases: 5. Written as DNA, the CDR3 is TGCAGCGTCCTCGGGACAGGAAATGAAAAACTGTTTTTT. Encoded protein: CSVLGTGNEKLFF.

The rearrangement uses TRBV27 and TRBJ2-2; weak D call: TRBD2 (6 bases). This CDR3 region has 15 residues. Per the germline V gene, CDR1 is MNHEY and CDR2 is SMNVEV (reference sequence). V was clipped by 7 bases and J by 0 bases, with 12 bases between them. CDR3 bases: TGTGCCAGCACCATCCGCGGGACGAACACCGGGGAGCTGTTTTTT. Amino acid sequence: CASTIRGTNTGELFF.

This clone was counted between two and nine times. The V gene is TRBV2, the J gene TRBJ2-2, with 8 bases lining up with TRBD2. The germline V gene encodes CDR1 SNHLY and CDR2 FYNNEI. J gave up 7 bases and V 5 bases, and 9 bases lay outside the gene matches. The CDR3 is 15 residues long. The CDR3 protein is CASSPPGLEGGELFF. As DNA, the CDR3 is TGTGCCAGCAGTCCACCGGGACTAGAGGGCGGGGAGCTGTTTTTT.

V gene TRBV1 combines with J gene TRBJ2-5; the DNA was not used to check the table's D call, TRBD2. TRBV1 is shown as a pseudogene. The CDR3 loop spans 15 amino acids. In DNA, the CDR3 is TGCACCAGCAGCCAACGACTAGCGGGGGAAGAGACCCAGTACTTC. This codes for CTSSQRLAGEETQYF.

The chain links TRBV6-6 to TRBJ1-5, with 7 nucleotides matching TRBD1. Germline loops: CDR1 MNHNY, CDR2 SVGAGI (reference sequence). The CDR3 is made up of 15 amino acids. The V and J ends lost 6 bases and 4 bases, in that order; junction bases with no gene match: 9. The CDR3 DNA reads as TGTGCCAGCAGAGAAGGGACAGACCGAAATCAGCCCCAGCATTTT. Encoded protein: CASREGTDRNQPQHF.

V gene TRBV5-1 combines with J gene TRBJ2-7; maybe TRBD1 (5 bases). The CDR3 consists of 16 residues. Germline V lookup: CDR1 SGHRS, CDR2 YFSETQ. V shed 5 bases and J shed 0 bases, with 18 bases lying between them. The CDR3 region is CASSLFPTGSSYEQYF. The CDR3 DNA reads TGCGCCAGCAGTCTTTTCCCTACAGGTTCCTCCTACGAGCAGTACTTC.

This clone has a handful of counts. The gene calls are TRBV5-1 and TRBJ2-7, with TRBD2 matching over 9 bases. Germline CDR1 and CDR2: SGHRS and YFSETQ. With 1 base clipped from V and 6 bases from J, the junction kept 11 bases outside the gene matches. The length of the CDR3 is 16 residues. CDR3 in DNA: TGCGCCAGCAGCTTGTCAGCGGGAGGTATCTTCGGCGAGCAGTACTTC. It yields the protein CASSLSAGGIFGEQYF.

CDR3 region: CAIRGDNQPQHF. In DNA form, the CDR3 reads TGTGCCATCCGCGGAGACAATCAGCCCCAGCATTTT. This chain connects TRBV10-3 to TRBJ1-5; the D is unclear. CDR3 length: 12 residues. Germline lookup yields CDR1 ENHRY and CDR2 SYGVKD. Trimming pared 8 bases from V and 3 bases from J, leaving 8 bases between.

The J gene is TRBJ2-2, the V gene TRBV9, with D perhaps TRBD2 (6 bases). This CDR3 comprises 15 residues. Trimming took 1 base from V and 3 from J, leaving 10 bases between them. The germline V gene encodes CDR1 SGDLS and CDR2 YYNGEE. The CDR3 region has the DNA TGTGCCAGCAGCGTACGCGGGATTGACACCGGGGAGCTGTTTTTT. Translating it yields CASSVRGIDTGELFF.

For the CDR3, the DNA is TGCGCCAGCAGTCCTTGGACTAGCGGGAACCCTGGGATCTACGAGCAGTACTTC. Amino acid sequence: CASSPWTSGNPGIYEQYF. The J gene is TRBJ2-7, the V gene TRBV4-1; 12 bases fit TRBD2. V gave up 6 bases and J gave up 3 bases; unmatched junction bases: 15. The CDR3 contains 18 residues. CDR1 and CDR2 (germline): MGHRA, YSYEKL.

The V gene is TRBV9, the J gene TRBJ2-7, with 7 bases fitting TRBD1. J lost 1 base, V lost 3 bases, and 4 bases had no gene match. Germline CDR1 reads SGDLS; CDR2 reads YYNGEE. This CDR3 is built from 14 residues. CDR3 bases: TGTGCCAGCAGCGGACAACAGGGGTCCTACGAGCAGTACTTC. Translation gives CASSGQQGSYEQYF. Full variable domain (remainder filled in from reference TRBV9 and TRBJ2-7): DSGVTQTPKHLITATGQRVTLRCSPRSGDLSVYWYQQSLDQGLQFLIQYYNGEERAKGNILERFSAQQFPDLHSELNLSSLELGDSALYFCASSGQQGSYEQYFGPGTRLTVT.

The chain links TRBV5-1 to TRBJ2-2, with D perhaps TRBD2 (5 bases). CDR3 length: 14 residues. Germline CDR1 reads SGHRS; CDR2 reads YFSETQ. V was pared by 0 bases and J by 6 bases, with 9 bases between. CDR3 in DNA: TGCGCCAGCAGCTTGGACGGGATCGCCGGGGAGCTGTTTTTT. Protein: CASSLDGIAGELFF.

CDR3 coding DNA: TGTGCCAGCAGCAACTCGGAAAAACTGTTTTTT. Translation: CASSNSEKLFF. The V call is TRBV7-2, the J call TRBJ1-4, with D unresolved. This CDR3 contains 11 residues. Germline V gene sequence: CDR1 SGHTA, CDR2 FQGNSA. V was clipped by 5 bases and J by 8 bases, with 6 bases between them.

This clone came up a few times. The chain recombines TRBV4-2 with TRBJ2-2, with D unclear. V lost 1 base and J 6 bases, leaving 12 bases between the germline ends. The germline CDR1 and CDR2 sequences are LGHNA and YNFKEQ. The CDR3 covers 15 residues. CDR3 nucleotide sequence: TGTGCCAGCAGCCAAGTTTCCGCGGAGCCCGGGGAGCTGTTTTTT. This translates into CASSQVSAEPGELFF.